The clone carrying this T cell receptor beta chain was seen a few times. Its specificity is not known. This CDR3 comprises 14 residues. CDR1 is DFQATT, CDR2 SNEGSKA, per germline (reference sequence). V was pared by 3 bases and J by 1 base, with 10 bases between. The data derive from a study of identical twins. Overall study results and limits: Invariant MAIT and iNKT cells may have partly biased zero-insertion analyses. Alpha sequences that were out-of-frame and twin-shared showed an excess of low generation probability.

Everyone who donated was a healthy Caucasian. TCRdb analysed the 5' RACE reads with MiXCR anew, one entry per CDR3 protein. The table has around 1.7 million distinct CDR3 sequences, roughly a third seen once. The receptor was isolated from a newborn girl in good health. Specimen: cord blood. The rearrangement joins TRBV20-1 to TRBJ2-1, with a possible D match to TRBD2 (6 bases). CDR3: CSASHSGSYNEQFF. Here the CDR3 DNA reads TGCAGTGCTAGCCATAGCGGATCCTACAATGAGCAGTTCTTC.